The clone carrying this T cell receptor beta chain was counted at least ten times. Its antigen remains unknown. Time point given: blood at routine non-recurrence follow-up after resection. Unsorted samples of tumor, nontumor lung or frozen PBMC had their whole RNA sequenced. The data were taken from a study of spatial heterogeneity in lung cancer. Across the study: Around 70 TRACERx patients with early, untreated non-small cell lung cancer donated samples. More beta-chain than alpha-chain sequences were consistently detected. General study results and limits: Blood showed ubiquitous tumor TCRs more often at resection than at routine follow-up.

V lost 6 bases, J lost 2 bases, and 7 bases stayed unmatched. Germline CDR1 and CDR2: SNHLY and FYNNEI. The CDR3 has 15 residues. All TCR cDNA molecules were individually tagged with a unique molecular identifier. One entry per CDR3 protein, called by TCRdb with MiXCR from the 5' RACE reads. Of about 52,000 distinct CDR3 sequences detected, 7.4% appear once; the ten largest clones hold over 30%. This chain uses TRBV2 with TRBJ2-3, with 8 bases that match TRBD2. This receptor was identified in a female donor with early-stage non-small cell lung cancer. The source was PBMCs, collected at follow-up. The CDR3 loop is CASSQGTSFTDTQYF. The CDR3 DNA follows: TGTGCCAGCAGCCAAGGGACTAGTTTCACAGATACGCAGTATTTT.